The 11 T cell receptor beta chains listed next were all sequenced from one sample in a study of PD-L1 blockade in urothelial cancer (dated by TCRdb to 2016 to 2017). The library was built by means of the immunoSEQ multiplex PCR assay. Here the immuneACCESS table is served through TCRdb, limited to in-frame sequences with V and J called. Missing clones are a known gap in these copies; in checked studies unresolved V genes cover under half, and the rest lacks a known reason. The sample table holds 35,000 to 40,000 clones, of which approximately 92% were seen once. Roughly 8% of the sample is held by the ten biggest clonotypes. The sample was PBMCs, taken around atezolizumab (anti-PD-L1) treatment. These receptors were taken from a man in his 70s with urothelial cancer.

This chain joins TRBV7-8 and TRBJ2-7, with 11 nucleotides matching TRBD2. The CDR3 is made up of 15 amino acids. Trimming at V came to 2 bases and at J to 0 bases, leaving 0 bases not matched to a gene. The germline V gene has CDR1 SGHVS and CDR2 FQNEAQ. CDR3 DNA: TGTGCCAGCAGCTTACTAGCGGGAGGCTCCTACGAGCAGTACTTC. Translated, it gives CASSLLAGGSYEQYF.

This clone was detected a few times. The V and J genes are TRBV28 and TRBJ2-3; D is unresolved. Germline V lookup: CDR1 MDHEN, CDR2 SYDVKM. This CDR3 is built from 12 residues. With 4 bases removed from V and 8 bases from J, the gap between germline ends came to 10 bases. DNA of the CDR3: TGTGCCAGCAGTTCCCTCCTAGGTACGCAGTATTTT. Residues: CASSSLLGTQYF.

J is TRBJ1-5 and V is TRBV7-9; TRBD1 aligns across 7 bases. Germline lookup yields CDR1 SEHNR and CDR2 FQNEAQ (reference sequence). V was clipped by 1 base and J by 1 base; unmatched bases: 4. The CDR3 is 16 amino acids. The CDR3 here is CASSLVGGRSNQPQHF. CDR3 in DNA: TGTGCCAGCAGCTTAGTAGGGGGCCGGAGCAATCAGCCCCAGCATTTT. Based on the CDR3 plus reference TRBV7-9 and TRBJ1-5, the full variable domain is DTGVSQNPRHKITKRGQNVTFRCDPISEHNRLYWYRQTLGQGPEFLTYFQNEAQLEKSRLLSDRFSAERPKGSFSTLEIQRTEQGDSAMYLCASSLVGGRSNQPQHFGDGTRLSIL.

V and J are TRBV28 and TRBJ2-3; 8 nucleotides line up with TRBD2. The length of the CDR3 is 14 residues. From germline, CDR1 is MDHEN and CDR2 SYDVKM. The ends lost 5 bases at V and 0 bases at J; junction bases unmatched: 1. The CDR3 coding sequence is TGTGCCAGCAGTCCTAGCGGGAGCACAGATACGCAGTATTTT. Translating gives CASSPSGSTDTQYF.

This rearrangement joins TRBV19 to TRBJ1-2; 10 nucleotides align to TRBD1. From germline, CDR1 is LNHDA and CDR2 SQIVND (reference sequence). V shed 5 bases, J shed 2 bases, and the junction held 8 bases outside the gene matches. This CDR3 comprises 16 residues. The CDR3 protein is CASSQTGGLSNYGYTF. DNA for the CDR3: TGTGCCAGTAGTCAGACAGGGGGCTTATCGAACTATGGCTACACCTTC.

This sequence joins TRBV28 and TRBJ1-4, with D perhaps matching TRBD1 (6 bases). The V gene's germline CDR1 is MDHEN and CDR2 SYDVKM. The germline V and J ends were trimmed by 7 bases and 5 bases, with 8 bases remaining between them. CDR3 length equals 12 residues. CDR3 protein: CASNGGNEKLFF. CDR3 in DNA: TGTGCCAGCAATGGGGGCAATGAAAAACTGTTTTTT.

The rearrangement joins TRBV11-2 to TRBJ2-3; maybe TRBD2 (6 bases). Trimming took off 5 bases at V and 4 bases at J, with 10 bases between the two ends. CDR3 size: 13 residues. Germline V gene data show CDR1 as SGHAT and CDR2 as FQNNGV. The CDR3 is CASSPGEADTQYF. The CDR3 bases are TGTGCCAGCAGCCCGGGGGAGGCAGATACGCAGTATTTT.

The genes are TRBV4-2 and TRBJ2-5, with D perhaps TRBD2 (5 bases). The CDR3 totals 17 residues. V was clipped by 1 base and J by 4 bases, with 19 bases between them. Germline V gives CDR1 LGHNA, CDR2 YNFKEQ. CDR3 region: CASSQVGSGTGSETQYF. The DNA of the CDR3 is TGTGCCAGCAGCCAAGTGGGGAGCGGAACGGGGTCAGAGACCCAGTACTTC.

The rearrangement joins TRBV5-1 to TRBJ2-2; tentative D call: TRBD2 (6 bases). CDR1 SGHRS and CDR2 YFSETQ come from the germline V gene. V gave up 2 bases and J gave up 1 base, with 12 bases separating them. The CDR3 runs 16 residues. CDR3 coding DNA: TGCGCCAGCAGCTTCGCCGACGGGGGGAACACCGGGGAGCTGTTTTTT. Translated, it gives CASSFADGGNTGELFF.

This chain links TRBV7-9 with TRBJ2-1; D may be TRBD2 (6 bases). The CDR3 length is 14 residues. Trimming stripped 0 bases from V and 6 bases from J, with 9 bases between. From germline, CDR1 is SEHNR and CDR2 FQNEAQ (reference sequence). For the CDR3, the DNA is TGTGCCAGCAGCTTAGCGGGAGGTAGCAATGAGCAGTTCTTC. Amino acid sequence: CASSLAGGSNEQFF.

This clone is a singleton in its sample. The chain combines TRBV5-1 with TRBJ1-2; TRBD1 agrees at 7 bases. Germline-derived CDR1 and CDR2 are SGHRS and YFSETQ. CDR3 length equals 16 residues. Unmatched junction bases numbered 12, after V lost 7 bases and J lost 0 bases. CDR3 sequence (DNA): TGCGCCAGCTCTCGGCCTGGGACAGTAACTAACTATGGCTACACCTTC. Its translation: CASSRPGTVTNYGYTF.